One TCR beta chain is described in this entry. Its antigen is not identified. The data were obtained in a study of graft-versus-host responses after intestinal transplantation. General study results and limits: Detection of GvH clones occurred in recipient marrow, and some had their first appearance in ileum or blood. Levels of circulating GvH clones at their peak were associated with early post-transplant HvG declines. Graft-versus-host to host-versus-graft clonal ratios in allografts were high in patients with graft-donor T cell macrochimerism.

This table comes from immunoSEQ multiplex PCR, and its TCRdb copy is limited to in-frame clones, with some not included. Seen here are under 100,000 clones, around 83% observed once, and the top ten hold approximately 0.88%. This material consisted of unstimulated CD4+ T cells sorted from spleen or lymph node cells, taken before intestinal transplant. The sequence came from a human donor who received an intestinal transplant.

In DNA, the CDR3 is TGTGCCAGCAGTTCGACAAGGGGAAAGAACACCGGGGAGCTGTTTTTT. Protein sequence: CASSSTRGKNTGELFF. The V and J genes are TRBV28 and TRBJ2-2; maybe TRBD1 (5 bases). Between the trimmed V and J ends, which lost 4 bases and 1 base, there was a span of 13 bases. The CDR3 consists of 16 residues. Per the germline V gene, CDR1 is MDHEN and CDR2 is SYDVKM.